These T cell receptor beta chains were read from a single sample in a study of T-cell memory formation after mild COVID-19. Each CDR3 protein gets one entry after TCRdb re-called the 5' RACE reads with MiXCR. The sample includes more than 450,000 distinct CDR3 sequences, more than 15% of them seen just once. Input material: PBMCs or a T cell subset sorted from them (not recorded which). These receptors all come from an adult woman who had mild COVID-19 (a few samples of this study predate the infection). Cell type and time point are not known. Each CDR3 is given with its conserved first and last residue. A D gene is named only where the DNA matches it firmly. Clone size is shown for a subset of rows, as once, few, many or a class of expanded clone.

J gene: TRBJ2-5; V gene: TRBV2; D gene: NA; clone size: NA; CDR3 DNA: TGTGCCAGCAGTGGACCGAGTCAGTACTTC; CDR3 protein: CASSGPSQYF
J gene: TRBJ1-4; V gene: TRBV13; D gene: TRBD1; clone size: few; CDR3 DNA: TGTGCCAGCAGGGAGACAGGGGCCCCCGAAAAACTGTTTTTT; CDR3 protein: CASRETGAPEKLFF
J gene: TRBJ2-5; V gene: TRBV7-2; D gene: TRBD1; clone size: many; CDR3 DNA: TGTGCCAGCAGCTTAAACAGGGGAAGCGGAGAGACCCAGTACTTC; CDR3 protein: CASSLNRGSGETQYF
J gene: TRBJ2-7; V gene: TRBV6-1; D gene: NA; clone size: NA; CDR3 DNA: TGTGCCAGCAGTGAAGAGGAGGGCTCCTACGAGCAGTACTTC; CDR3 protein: CASSEEEGSYEQYF
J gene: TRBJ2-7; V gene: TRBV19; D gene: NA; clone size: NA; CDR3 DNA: TGTGCCAGTAGTATCTCGGGGGTCCTCTCCTACGAGCAGTACTTC; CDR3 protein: CASSISGVLSYEQYF
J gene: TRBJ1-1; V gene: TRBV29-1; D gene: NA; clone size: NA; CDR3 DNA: TGCAGCGTTGAACAGGGAATGATGCACACTGAAGCTTTCTTT; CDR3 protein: CSVEQGMMHTEAFF
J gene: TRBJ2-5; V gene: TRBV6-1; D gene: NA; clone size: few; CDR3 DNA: TGTGCCAGCTCCCATGGCGGGGCTCAAGAGACCCAGTACTTC; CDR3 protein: CASSHGGAQETQYF
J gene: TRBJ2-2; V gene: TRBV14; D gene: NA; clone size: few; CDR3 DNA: TGTGCCAGCAGCCAAGAGATGGTGAACACCGGGGAGCTGTTTTTT; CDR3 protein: CASSQEMVNTGELFF
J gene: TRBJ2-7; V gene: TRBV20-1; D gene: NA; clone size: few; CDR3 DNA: TGCAGTGCTTACGGACAGTCCTACGAGCAGTACTTC; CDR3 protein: CSAYGQSYEQYF
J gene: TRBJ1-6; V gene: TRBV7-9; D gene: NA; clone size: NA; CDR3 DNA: TGTGCCAGCAGCTTAGAAGGTTTTAATTCACCCCTCCACTTT; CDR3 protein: CASSLEGFNSPLHF
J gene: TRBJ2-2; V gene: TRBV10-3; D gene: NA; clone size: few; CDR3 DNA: TGTGCCATCAGTGAGTCGGACACCGGGGAGCTGTTTTTT; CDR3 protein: CAISESDTGELFF
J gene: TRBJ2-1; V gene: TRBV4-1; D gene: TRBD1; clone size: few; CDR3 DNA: TGCGCCAGCAGCGAACAGGGGTTGAGTCGCAATGAGCAGTTCTTC; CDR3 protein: CASSEQGLSRNEQFF
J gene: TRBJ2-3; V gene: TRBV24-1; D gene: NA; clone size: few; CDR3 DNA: TGTGCCACCAGTGCTCCAGGGAGAAGGGGCACAGATACGCAGTATTTT; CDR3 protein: CATSAPGRRGTDTQYF
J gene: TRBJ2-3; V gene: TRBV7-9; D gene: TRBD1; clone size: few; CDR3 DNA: TGTGCCAGCAGCAGACGACAGGGTACTGTCACAGATACGCAGTATTTT; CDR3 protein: CASSRRQGTVTDTQYF
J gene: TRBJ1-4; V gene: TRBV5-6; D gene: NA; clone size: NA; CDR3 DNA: TGTGCCAGCAGCTTGGTAGGGGTCACAACTAATGAAAAACTGTTTTTT; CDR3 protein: CASSLVGVTTNEKLFF
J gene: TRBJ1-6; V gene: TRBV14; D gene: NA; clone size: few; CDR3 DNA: TGTGCCAGCAGCGAGGGCGGTAATTCACCCCTCCACTTT; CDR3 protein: CASSEGGNSPLHF
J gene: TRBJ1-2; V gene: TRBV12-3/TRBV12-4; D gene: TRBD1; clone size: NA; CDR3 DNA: TGTGCCAGCAGTCCCAAGCGGGACAGGGGGCTCTATGGCTACACCTTC; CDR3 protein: CASSPKRDRGLYGYTF
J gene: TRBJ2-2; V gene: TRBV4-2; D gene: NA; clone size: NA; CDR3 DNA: TGTGCCAGCAGCCAAGACAGGCGCCCGGAAGGCACCGGGGAGCTGTTTTTT; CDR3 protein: CASSQDRRPEGTGELFF
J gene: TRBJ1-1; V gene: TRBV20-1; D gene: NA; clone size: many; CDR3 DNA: TGCAGTGCTAGTTTAATAGGGGAGAACACTGAAGCTTTCTTT; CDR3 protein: CSASLIGENTEAFF
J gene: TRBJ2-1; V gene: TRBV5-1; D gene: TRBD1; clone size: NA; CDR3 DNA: TGCGCCAGCAGCTTCTCACAGGGGTTTTACAATGAGCAGTTCTTC; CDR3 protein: CASSFSQGFYNEQFF
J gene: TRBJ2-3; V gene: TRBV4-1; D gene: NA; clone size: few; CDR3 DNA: TGCGCCAGCAGCTACCGGGACTCTGGGTCCCCAGATACGCAGTATTTT; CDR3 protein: CASSYRDSGSPDTQYF
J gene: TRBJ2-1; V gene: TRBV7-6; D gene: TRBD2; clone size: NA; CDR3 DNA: TGTGCCAGCAGCTCGACTAGCGGGGGCCTCTCCTACAATGAGCAGTTCTTC; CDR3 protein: CASSSTSGGLSYNEQFF
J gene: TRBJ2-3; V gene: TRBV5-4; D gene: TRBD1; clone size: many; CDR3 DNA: TGTGCCAGCAGCTTGCAGTCACAGGGGGATACGCAGTATTTT; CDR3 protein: CASSLQSQGDTQYF
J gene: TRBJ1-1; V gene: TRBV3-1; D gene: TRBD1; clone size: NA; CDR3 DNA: TGTGCCAGCAGCCCCGGACAGGGGGGTGTGAACACTGAAGCTTTCTTT; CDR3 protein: CASSPGQGGVNTEAFF
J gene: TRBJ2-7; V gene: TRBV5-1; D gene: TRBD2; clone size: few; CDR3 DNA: TGCGCCAGCAGCCGGGGACTAGCGGGAGCCCACGAGCAGTACTTC; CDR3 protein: CASSRGLAGAHEQYF
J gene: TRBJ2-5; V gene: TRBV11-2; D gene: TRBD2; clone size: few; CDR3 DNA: TGTGCCAGCAGCCCTGCGGCTAGCGGGCATCAAGAGACCCAGTACTTC; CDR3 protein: CASSPAASGHQETQYF
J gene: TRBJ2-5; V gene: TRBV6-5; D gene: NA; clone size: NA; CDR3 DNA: TGTGCCAGCAGTTCGGTAACAAGTGGTCAAGAGACCCAGTACTTC; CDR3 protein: CASSSVTSGQETQYF
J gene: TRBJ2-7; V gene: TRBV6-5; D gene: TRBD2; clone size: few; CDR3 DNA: TGTGCCAGCAGTCTTCAGGGTGGTAGCGGGAGGACCTACGAGCAGTACTTC; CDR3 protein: CASSLQGGSGRTYEQYF
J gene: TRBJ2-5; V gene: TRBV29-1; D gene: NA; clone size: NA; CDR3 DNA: TGCAGCGTTGCAGCTAGCGAAGGGCAGACCCAGTACTTC; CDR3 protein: CSVAASEGQTQYF
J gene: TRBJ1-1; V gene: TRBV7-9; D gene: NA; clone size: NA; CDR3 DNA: TGTGCCAGCAGCCCTCTCCAGGGGTACGGAACTGAAGCTTTCTTT; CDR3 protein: CASSPLQGYGTEAFF
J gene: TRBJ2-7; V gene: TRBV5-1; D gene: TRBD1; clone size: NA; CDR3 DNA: TGCGCCAGCAGCACAGGGACAGGGGACGAGCAGTACTTC; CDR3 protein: CASSTGTGDEQYF
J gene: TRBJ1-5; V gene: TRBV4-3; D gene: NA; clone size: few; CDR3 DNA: TGCGCCAGCAGCCAAGATCTGGGGAGAGTTCAGCCCCAGCATTTT; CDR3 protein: CASSQDLGRVQPQHF
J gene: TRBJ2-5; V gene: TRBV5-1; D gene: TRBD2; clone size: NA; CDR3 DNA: TGCGCCAGCAGCGGTGGCGGGGGCCAAGAGACCCAGTACTTC; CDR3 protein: CASSGGGGQETQYF
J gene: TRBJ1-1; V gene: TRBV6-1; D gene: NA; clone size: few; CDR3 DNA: TGTGCCAGCATGGCAGGGTTGAACACTGAAGCTTTCTTT; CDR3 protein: CASMAGLNTEAFF
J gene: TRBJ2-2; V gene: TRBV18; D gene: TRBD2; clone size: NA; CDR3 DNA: TGTGCCAGCTCACCGACTAGCGGGGGATTATTCACCGGGGAGCTGTTTTTT; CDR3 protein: CASSPTSGGLFTGELFF
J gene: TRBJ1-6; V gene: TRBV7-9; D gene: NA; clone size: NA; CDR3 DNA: TGTGCCAGCAGCCAGGCCAGGGTGATCTCACCCCTCCACTTT; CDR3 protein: CASSQARVISPLHF
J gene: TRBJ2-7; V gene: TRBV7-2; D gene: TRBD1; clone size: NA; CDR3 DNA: TGTGCCAGCAGCTCGAAGACAGGGGCGACCTACGAGCAGTACTTC; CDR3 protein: CASSSKTGATYEQYF
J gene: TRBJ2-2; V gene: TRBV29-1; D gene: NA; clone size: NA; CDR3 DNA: TGCAGCGTTGATTCGGGCCCGGCCGGGGAGCTGTTTTTT; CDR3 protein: CSVDSGPAGELFF
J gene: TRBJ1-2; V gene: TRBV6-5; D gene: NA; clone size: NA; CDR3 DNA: TGTGCCAGCAATAATCCGGGACAAGCTAACTATGGCTACACCTTC; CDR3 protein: CASNNPGQANYGYTF
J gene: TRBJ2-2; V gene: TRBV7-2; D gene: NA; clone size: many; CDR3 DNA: TGTGCCAGCAGCATCCCGGGACTCAACACCGGGGAGCTGTTTTTT; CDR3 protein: CASSIPGLNTGELFF
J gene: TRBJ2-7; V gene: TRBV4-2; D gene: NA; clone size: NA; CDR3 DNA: TGTGCCAGCAGCCAAGATAGGCAGTCCTACGAGCAGTACTTC; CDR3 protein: CASSQDRQSYEQYF
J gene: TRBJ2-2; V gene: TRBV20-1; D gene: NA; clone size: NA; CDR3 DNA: TGCAGTGCTAGTACTCCGCCCGGGGAGCTGTTTTTT; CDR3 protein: CSASTPPGELFF
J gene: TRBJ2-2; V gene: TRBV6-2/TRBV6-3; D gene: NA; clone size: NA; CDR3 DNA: TGTGCCAGCAGCCAATCGGGCACCGGGGAGCTGTTTTTT; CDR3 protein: CASSQSGTGELFF
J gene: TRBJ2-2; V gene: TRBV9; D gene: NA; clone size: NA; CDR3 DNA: TGTGCCAGCAGCGTGCTAGCGATCAACTCCGGGGAGCTGTTTTTT; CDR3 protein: CASSVLAINSGELFF
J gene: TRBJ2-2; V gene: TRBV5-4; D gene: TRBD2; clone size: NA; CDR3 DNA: TGTGCCAGCAGCTTGGGACTAGCGGGAATGAACACCGGGGAGCTGTTTTTT; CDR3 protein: CASSLGLAGMNTGELFF
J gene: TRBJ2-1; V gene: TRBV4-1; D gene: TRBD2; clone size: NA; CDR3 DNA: TGCGCCAGCAGATTAACTAGAGGCCCCCGACTAGCACCCGACAATGAGCAGTTCTTC; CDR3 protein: CASRLTRGPRLAPDNEQFF
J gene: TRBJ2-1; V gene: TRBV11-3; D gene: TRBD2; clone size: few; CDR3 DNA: TGTGCCAGCAGCTTAGTGCCTAGCGGGTACAACTACAATGAGCAGTTCTTC; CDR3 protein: CASSLVPSGYNYNEQFF
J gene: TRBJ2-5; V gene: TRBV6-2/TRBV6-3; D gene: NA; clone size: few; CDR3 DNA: TGTGCCAGCAGTTACTCCCAGGAGGTTGAGACCCAGTACTTC; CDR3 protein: CASSYSQEVETQYF
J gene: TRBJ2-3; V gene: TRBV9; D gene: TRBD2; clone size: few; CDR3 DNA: TGTGCCAGCAGCGTACCCCTAGCGGGAGCCCTCACAGATACGCAGTATTTT; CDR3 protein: CASSVPLAGALTDTQYF